The entry that follows covers one TCR beta chain sequence. The antigen remains unidentified. From the 5' RACE reads, TCRdb called clonotypes with MiXCR, one entry per CDR3 protein. The sample includes about 500,000 distinct CDR3 sequences, around 21% seen only once; the top ten take about 12%. The source of the sample is a study of T-cell memory formation after mild COVID-19. Whole-study findings and limits: That cross-reactive memory joined was suggested by some responding clones appearing in pre-infection memory.

V lost 2 bases and J lost 0, with 9 bases in between. There are 16 residues in the CDR3. CDR1 is SGHNT and CDR2 is YYREEE in the germline V gene (reference sequence). The V call is TRBV5-4, the J call TRBJ2-6, with D possibly matching TRBD1 (5 bases). The clonotype comes from an adult woman who had mild COVID-19 (a few samples of this study predate the infection). Cell type and time point are not known. Sequenced sample: PBMCs or a T cell subset sorted from them (not recorded which). CDR3 sequence reads: CASSFSRVSGANVLTF. CDR3 nucleotide sequence: TGTGCCAGCAGCTTTAGCAGGGTCTCTGGGGCCAACGTCCTGACTTTC.